A single count supports the clone carrying this TCR beta chain. The antigen is undetermined. Germline assignment: CDR1 MNHNS and CDR2 SASEGT. The CDR3 is made up of 21 amino acids. Trimming took 6 bases from V and 5 from J, leaving 34 bases between them. These data are taken from a study of T cells in Graves' hyperthyroidism and ophthalmopathy. Overall study findings and caveats: Ophthalmopathy onset followed model prediction by a median approximately 7 months. Appearing also in blood were most of the thyroid clonotypes expanded above 0.001. A model built on 13 V-J features separated ophthalmopathy from stable hyperthyroidism.

There were TCR beta CDR3 regions amplified from RNA transcripts. With the HTBI primer set, the TCR CDR3 went through a first round of RT-PCR. From the multiplex PCR reads, TCRdb called clonotypes with MiXCR, one entry per CDR3 protein. The sample holds 650,000 to 800,000 distinct CDR3 sequences, just under 45% seen once. The source material was peripheral blood or thyroid tissue (not recorded which). The chain employs TRBV6-1 and TRBJ1-4, with a possible D match to TRBD1 (6 bases). The sequence was obtained from an adult man with Graves' disease, either hyperthyroidism or ophthalmopathy (not recorded which). The CDR3 nucleotides are TGTGCCAGCAGCAAAGATTCCCTCCTTGACGTTCGGGGGCGGACAAATGAAAAACTGTTTTTT. Residues: CASSKDSLLDVRGRTNEKLFF.